This T cell receptor (beta chain) appears in the sequencing data of a study of long-term antiretroviral therapy in people with HIV. The V and J ends lost 2 bases and 0 bases, in that order; junction bases with no gene match: 8. Germline V gene lookup returns CDR1 SGDLS and CDR2 YYNGEE. The CDR3 is 18 amino acids. Samples were assayed with immunoSEQ v3.0 at survey level. TCRdb's copy holds only in-frame clones and misses some; the assay was immunoSEQ multiplex PCR. The top ten clones hold 4% to 4.5% of a sample with about 39,000 clones, less than 90% of them seen once. The sequence derives from a woman aged 50 to 60 with HIV. The chain combines TRBV9 with TRBJ1-6; 7 bases are a match to TRBD1. The starting material was unsorted PBMCs, obtained 1.2 years after starting antiretroviral therapy. The CDR3 coding sequence is TGTGCCAGCAGCGTGACTGACAGGGAGGGCTCCTATAATTCACCCCTCCACTTT. This translates into CASSVTDREGSYNSPLHF.